The TCR beta chain described here comes from a study of blood T cell repertoires in COVID-19. The germline V gene has CDR1 SGHTA and CDR2 FQGNSA. With V trimmed by 4 bases and J by 6 bases, 7 bases remained unmatched. The CDR3 length is 16 residues. Sequenced by immunoSEQ multiplex PCR; TCRdb stores in-frame clones only, minus some. The repertoire holds roughly 150,000 clones, over 75% seen once, with 11% in the top ten. Material for sequencing was peripheral blood. The sequence came from a man in his fifties or sixties with active or convalescent COVID-19. The chain employs TRBV7-2 and TRBJ2-2, with 11 bases fitting TRBD2. CDR3 residues: CASSSVAGGIAGELFF. For the CDR3, the DNA is TGTGCCAGCAGCTCAGTAGCGGGAGGGATTGCCGGGGAGCTGTTTTTT.